Below are 16 T cell receptor beta chains sequenced from a single sample in a study of glioma-infiltrating T cells after dendritic cell vaccination. Sequencing was performed with immunoSEQ multiplex PCR; in TCRdb, only in-frame clones are kept and a portion is missing. The sample shows about 73,000 clones, approximately 80% of them seen only once. The sequencing here drew on blood, taken before dendritic cell vaccination. The receptors shown here come from a human donor with glioblastoma.

The chain employs TRBV5-6 and TRBJ1-4; 8 bases align to TRBD1. The germline gives CDR1 SGHDT, CDR2 YYEEEE. Trimming at V came to 4 bases and at J to 2 bases, leaving 13 bases not matched to a gene. The CDR3 has 18 residues. The CDR3 DNA reads as TGTGCCAGCAGCATTAGGATGACAGGGGAGTCGACTAATGAAAAACTGTTTTTT. Translating gives CASSIRMTGESTNEKLFF. The complete variable domain, with remaining parts taken from reference TRBV5-6 and TRBJ1-4, reads DAGVTQSPTHLIKTRGQQVTLRCSPKSGHDTVSWYQQALGQGPQFIFQYYEEEERQRGNFPDRFSGHQFPNYSSELNVNALLLGDSALYLCASSIRMTGESTNEKLFFGSGTQLSVL.

The CDR3 DNA follows: TGCAGCGTTGGACCTTATACCCCAGGGTTCAGAGATACGCAGTATTTT. Protein: CSVGPYTPGFRDTQYF. The rearrangement links TRBV29-1 to TRBJ2-3; D may be TRBD1 (5 bases). Trimming cost V 4 bases and J 5 bases, with 22 bases left between them. CDR1 and CDR2 (germline): SQVTM, ANQGSEA. The CDR3 totals 16 residues.

The chain employs TRBV4-2 and TRBJ2-3; 7 bases line up with TRBD1. V lost 1 base to trimming and J lost 2 bases; unmatched junction nucleotides: 3. This CDR3 is 15 amino acids long. In germline, CDR1 is LGHNA, CDR2 YNFKEQ. The CDR3: CASSQVGQDTDTQYF. CDR3 sequence (DNA): TGTGCCAGCAGCCAAGTCGGACAGGACACAGATACGCAGTATTTT.

The V and J genes are TRBV25-1 and TRBJ2-2, with D possibly being TRBD1 (6 bases). Germline loops: CDR1 MGHDK, CDR2 SYGVNS. Trimming took off 2 bases at V and 2 bases at J, with 9 bases between the two ends. This CDR3 comprises 15 residues. CDR3 nucleotide sequence: TGTGCCAGCAGTGAAACGACAGGCAACACCGGGGAGCTGTTTTTT. Its translation: CASSETTGNTGELFF.

Only a few counts were recorded for this clone. The CDR3 DNA reads as TGTGCCAGCAGTTTGACAGCGAGCCACTACGAGCAGTACGTC. Translation gives CASSLTASHYEQYV. The rearrangement links TRBV6-5 to TRBJ2-7, with D maybe TRBD1 (5 bases). The CDR3 runs 14 residues. Trimming cost V 4 bases and J 3 bases, with 13 bases left between them. Germline V gene data show CDR1 as MNHEY and CDR2 as SVGAGI.

This clone appeared a single time. V gene TRBV10-3 combines with J gene TRBJ1-5; D is ambiguous. The CDR3 totals 13 residues. V dropped 8 bases and J dropped 7 bases, with 15 bases sitting between them. Germline V gene sequence: CDR1 ENHRY, CDR2 SYGVKD. The CDR3 sequence is CAIRGLPDQPQHF. The CDR3, as DNA: TGTGCCATCCGGGGTTTGCCAGACCAGCCCCAGCATTTT.

The rearrangement uses TRBV7-7 and TRBJ1-4; 12 positions agree with TRBD1. CDR1 and CDR2 from the germline V gene are SSHAT and FNYEAQ (reference sequence). V gave up 6 bases and J gave up 5 bases; unmatched junction bases: 7. The CDR3 spans 16 residues. CDR3 bases: TGTGCCAGCAGTTCCGGGACAGGGGGCGTGAATGAAAAACTGTTTTTT. The encoded protein is CASSSGTGGVNEKLFF.

The chain uses TRBV28 and TRBJ1-2; D ambiguous. The germline V and J ends were trimmed by 7 bases and 14 bases, with 20 bases remaining between them. This CDR3 contains 12 residues. Germline loops: CDR1 MDHEN, CDR2 SYDVKM. In nucleotides, the CDR3 is TGTGCCAGCATCACTCGATCAGGATTCTGGACCTTC. It codes for CASITRSGFWTF.

The J gene is TRBJ2-7, the V gene TRBV7-8, with 7 bases aligning to TRBD2. Trimming removed 1 base from V and 0 bases from J; junction bases left unmatched: 9. This CDR3 region has 17 residues. Looked up from germline, CDR1 is SGHVS and CDR2 is FQNEAQ. The CDR3 DNA follows: TGTGCCAGCAGCTTAGTCAGCCCTAGCGGCCACTCCTACGAGCAGTACGTC. Translating it yields CASSLVSPSGHSYEQYV.

A single count supports this clone. The rearrangement uses TRBV4-1 and TRBJ1-2, with D unclear. V gave up 3 bases and J gave up 0 bases, with 23 bases separating them. The CDR3 has 19 residues. The germline V gene encodes CDR1 MGHRA and CDR2 YSYEKL. CDR3 sequence: CASSHSPLRSTKPNYGYTF. The CDR3 coding sequence is TGCGCCAGCAGCCACTCCCCCTTGAGGTCTACGAAACCTAACTATGGCTACACCTTC.

V usage is TRBV9 and J usage is TRBJ2-7, with TRBD2 as a possible D gene (7 bases). V lost 7 bases and J lost 6, with 29 bases in between. Per the germline V gene, CDR1 is SGDLS and CDR2 is YYNGEE. The CDR3 runs to 17 residues. This chain's CDR3 is CASLPPGASGLRSEQYV. Written as DNA, the CDR3 is TGTGCCAGCTTGCCACCAGGGGCTTCGGGACTACGTAGCGAGCAGTACGTC.

The chain links TRBV5-1 to TRBJ2-7, with 10 bases identical to TRBD1. In germline, CDR1 is SGHRS, CDR2 YFSETQ. Trimming at V came to 3 bases and at J to 5 bases, leaving 5 bases not matched to a gene. The CDR3 is 14 amino acids. The CDR3 region is CASSYGTGEHEQYF. For the CDR3, the DNA is TGCGCCAGCAGCTACGGGACAGGGGAACACGAGCAGTACTTC.

V usage is TRBV5-1 and J usage is TRBJ2-4; 10 bases are a match to TRBD1. CDR3 size: 16 residues. CDR1 is SGHRS and CDR2 is YFSETQ in the germline V gene. Trimming removed 4 bases from V and 5 bases from J; junction bases left unmatched: 9. The CDR3 DNA is TGCGCCAGCAGCGGGGGGACAGGGGCGTCCCAAAACATTCAGTACTTC. Residues: CASSGGTGASQNIQYF.

V usage is TRBV7-3 and J usage is TRBJ2-5; 8 bases fit TRBD1. The CDR3 contains 15 residues. Trimming at V came to 4 bases and at J to 4 bases, leaving 8 bases not matched to a gene. Germline-derived CDR1 and CDR2 are SGHTA and FQGTGA. CDR3: CASSSTGGDIETQYF. The CDR3 bases are TGTGCCAGCAGCTCCACAGGGGGAGACATAGAGACCCAGTACTTC.

V and J are TRBV27 and TRBJ1-2; possibly TRBD1 for D (6 bases). Germline V CDR1 and CDR2: MNHEY, SMNVEV (reference sequence). This CDR3 comprises 15 residues. Trimming removed 1 base at V and 8 bases at J, with 17 bases between. As DNA, the CDR3 is TGTGCCAGCAGTTTATTAAGGCAGGACAGTAGGGGCTACACCTTC. As protein: CASSLLRQDSRGYTF.

The V and J genes are TRBV19 and TRBJ2-2, with D perhaps matching TRBD1 (5 bases). V was cut by 6 bases and J by 6 bases, with 23 bases left in between. Germline lookup yields CDR1 LNHDA and CDR2 SQIVND (reference sequence). The length of the CDR3 is 17 residues. In nucleotides, the CDR3 is TGTGCCAGTAGCCGACGAACCGGGCAGGGTGCAGCCGGGGAGCTGTTTTTT. Translating gives CASSRRTGQGAAGELFF.